The following is a TCR beta chain sequence with its context. This CDR3 region has 13 residues. The trim removed 7 bases at V and 4 bases at J, leaving 7 bases unmatched. The germline V gene encodes CDR1 WSHSY and CDR2 SAAADI. The PCR made use of 60 Vbeta and 13 Jbeta primers. The data were produced by immunoSEQ multiplex PCR, yet TCRdb's version contains in-frame clones alone and is incomplete. The table has about 69,000 clones, 74% seen once. The data were taken from a study of cytomegalovirus exposure and HLA in healthy donors. Sequenced material: PBMCs. V is TRBV10-2 and J is TRBJ2-7; 7 bases agree with TRBD2. The source is a woman aged 60-75 years in good health and CMV-seropositive. The CDR3 is CASKGLAAYEQYF. The CDR3 nucleotides read TGCGCCAGCAAAGGCCTAGCGGCGTACGAGCAGTACTTC.